This T cell receptor (beta chain) was found in a study of shared clonotypes between healthy human individuals. Study details: CD4 naive and CD4 memory each took three plates per donor, while CD8 naive took two and CD8 memory one. General study results and limits: Generation probabilities of non-shared clonotypes were lower (relative to those shared by all four donors).

Germline assignment: CDR1 MNHNY and CDR2 SVGAGI (reference sequence). This CDR3 region has 14 residues. Losses at the gene ends were 2 bases for V and 4 bases for J; bases not matched to a gene: 4. Deep-level running was used for the assay. Here immunoSEQ multiplex PCR was the method, and the copy in TCRdb shows in-frame clones only, minus some. The data hold around 2.1 million clones, with 85% to 95% observed a single time. Worth noting for this clone: Its antigen remains unidentified. The sample carries other DNA sequences with the same CDR3.

The naive CD8 subset, CD45RO-negative cells positively selected for CCR7, excluded terminally differentiated effector memory CD45RA+ cells. Everyone who donated was a Caucasian adult who lived in Nashville, Tennessee. The clonotype originates from a man aged 18-30 years in good health. Some clones in this sample may be carry-over from other donors' samples. This chain connects TRBV6-6 to TRBJ2-7; 8 nucleotides line up with TRBD1. Sequencing input: naive CD8+ T cells from PBMCs. The CDR3 sequence: CASSYSRTGYEQYF. The CDR3 bases are TGTGCCAGCAGTTACAGTAGGACAGGGTACGAGCAGTACTTC.